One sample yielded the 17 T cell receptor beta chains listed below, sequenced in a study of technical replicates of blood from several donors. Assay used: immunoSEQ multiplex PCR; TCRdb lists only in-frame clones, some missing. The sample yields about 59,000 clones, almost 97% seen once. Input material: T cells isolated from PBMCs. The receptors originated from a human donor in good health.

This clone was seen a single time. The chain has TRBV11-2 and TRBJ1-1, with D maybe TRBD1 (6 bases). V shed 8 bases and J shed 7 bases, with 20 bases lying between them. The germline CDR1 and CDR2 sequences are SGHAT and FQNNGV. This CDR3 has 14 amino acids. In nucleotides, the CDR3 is TGTGCCAGCGGACAGTCCCGAAGGAATTTTGAAGCTTTCTTT. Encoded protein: CASGQSRRNFEAFF.

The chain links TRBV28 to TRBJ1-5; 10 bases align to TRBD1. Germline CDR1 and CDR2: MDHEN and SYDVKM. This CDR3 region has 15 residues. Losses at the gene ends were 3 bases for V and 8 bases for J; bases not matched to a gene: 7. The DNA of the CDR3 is TGTGCCAGCAGTTTTGTTGGGACAGGGGTCAAGCCCCAGCATTTT. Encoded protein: CASSFVGTGVKPQHF.

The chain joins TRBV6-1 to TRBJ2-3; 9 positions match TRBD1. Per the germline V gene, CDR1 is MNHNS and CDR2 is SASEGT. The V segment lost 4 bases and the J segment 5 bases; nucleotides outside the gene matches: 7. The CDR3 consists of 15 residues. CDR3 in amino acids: CASSAGQGIRDTQYF. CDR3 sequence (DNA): TGTGCCAGCAGTGCGGGACAGGGCATTAGAGATACGCAGTATTTT.

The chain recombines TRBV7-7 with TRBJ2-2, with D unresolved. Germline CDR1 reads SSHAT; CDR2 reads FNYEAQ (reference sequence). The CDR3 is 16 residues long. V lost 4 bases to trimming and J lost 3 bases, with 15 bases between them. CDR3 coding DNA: TGTGCCAGCAGCTCCTCCCCCGGCGCGGACACCGGGGAGCTGTTTTTT. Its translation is CASSSSPGADTGELFF.

The CDR3 reads CASGLARQGASNQPQHF. Written as DNA, the CDR3 is TGTGCTAGTGGTTTGGCCCGACAGGGGGCGAGCAATCAGCCCCAGCATTTT. The genes are TRBV12-5 and TRBJ1-5, with 10 positions matching TRBD1. The CDR3 spans 17 residues. CDR1 is LGHNT, CDR2 FRNRAP, per germline. Trimming at V came to 1 base and at J to 1 base, leaving 4 bases not matched to a gene.

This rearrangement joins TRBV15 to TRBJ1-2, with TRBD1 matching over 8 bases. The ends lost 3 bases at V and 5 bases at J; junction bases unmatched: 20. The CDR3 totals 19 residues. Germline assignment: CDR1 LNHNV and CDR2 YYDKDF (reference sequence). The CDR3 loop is CATSREMWTGMTPPYGYTF. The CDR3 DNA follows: TGTGCCACCAGCAGGGAAATGTGGACAGGGATGACCCCCCCATATGGCTACACCTTC.

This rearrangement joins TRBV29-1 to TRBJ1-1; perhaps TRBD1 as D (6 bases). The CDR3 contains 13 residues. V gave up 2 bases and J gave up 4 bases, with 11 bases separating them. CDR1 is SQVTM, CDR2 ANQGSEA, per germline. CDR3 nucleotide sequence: TGCAGCGTTGAACAGGGGTCAATCACTGAAGCTTTCTTT. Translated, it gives CSVEQGSITEAFF.

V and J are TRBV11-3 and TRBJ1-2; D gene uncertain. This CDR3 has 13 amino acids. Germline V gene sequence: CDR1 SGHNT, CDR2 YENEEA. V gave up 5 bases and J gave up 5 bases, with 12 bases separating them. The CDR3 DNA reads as TGTGCCAGCAGCATACCCGGAGGGTATGGCTACACCTTC. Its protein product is CASSIPGGYGYTF.

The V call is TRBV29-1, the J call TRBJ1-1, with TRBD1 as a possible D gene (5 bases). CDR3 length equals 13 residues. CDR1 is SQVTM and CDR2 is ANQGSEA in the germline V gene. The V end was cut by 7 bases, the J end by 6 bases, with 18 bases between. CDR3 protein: CSGFSGVGAEAFF. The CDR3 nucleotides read TGCAGCGGGTTCTCGGGGGTGGGCGCTGAAGCTTTCTTT.

Written as DNA, the CDR3 is TGTGCCAGCAGTGTCAAAGCGGGGCCTTTATATGGCTACACCTTC. Translated: CASSVKAGPLYGYTF. V usage is TRBV6-1 and J usage is TRBJ1-2, with TRBD1 as a possible D gene (5 bases). Trimming pared 4 bases from V and 5 bases from J, leaving 17 bases between. Germline-derived CDR1 and CDR2 are MNHNS and SASEGT. This CDR3 spans 15 amino acids.

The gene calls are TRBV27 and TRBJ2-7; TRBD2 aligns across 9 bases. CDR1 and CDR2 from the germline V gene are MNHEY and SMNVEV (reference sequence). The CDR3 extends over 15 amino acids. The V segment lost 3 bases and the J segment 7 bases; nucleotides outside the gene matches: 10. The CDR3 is CASSLSVAGAGEQYF. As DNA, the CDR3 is TGTGCCAGCAGTTTGTCGGTAGCGGGAGCTGGGGAGCAGTACTTC.

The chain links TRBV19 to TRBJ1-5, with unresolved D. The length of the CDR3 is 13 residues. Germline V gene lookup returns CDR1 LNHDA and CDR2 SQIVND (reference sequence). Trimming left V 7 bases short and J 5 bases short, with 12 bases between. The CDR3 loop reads CASTRTRDQPQHF. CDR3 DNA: TGTGCCAGTACCAGGACGAGGGATCAGCCCCAGCATTTT.

DNA for the CDR3: TGTGCCAGTAGTAAACTAGGACAGAGATACAATGAGCAGTTCTTC. Amino acid sequence: CASSKLGQRYNEQFF. The V and J genes are TRBV19 and TRBJ2-1; perhaps TRBD1 as D (6 bases). Germline V CDR1 and CDR2: LNHDA, SQIVND (reference sequence). This CDR3 comprises 15 residues. V was trimmed by 4 bases and J by 4 bases, leaving 14 bases between them.

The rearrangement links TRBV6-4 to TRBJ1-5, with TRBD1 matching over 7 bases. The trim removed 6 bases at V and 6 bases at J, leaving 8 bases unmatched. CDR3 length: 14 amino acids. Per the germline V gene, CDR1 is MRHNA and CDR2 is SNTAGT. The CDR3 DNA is TGTGCCAGCAGGAAACAGGGGATAATTCAGCCCCAGCATTTT. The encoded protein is CASRKQGIIQPQHF.

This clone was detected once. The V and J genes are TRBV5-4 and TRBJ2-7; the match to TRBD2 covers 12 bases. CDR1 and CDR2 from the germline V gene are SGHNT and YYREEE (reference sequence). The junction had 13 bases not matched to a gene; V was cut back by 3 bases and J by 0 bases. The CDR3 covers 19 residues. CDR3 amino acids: CASSSPRALAGGLSYEQYF. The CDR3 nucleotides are TGTGCCAGCAGCTCCCCGAGGGCACTAGCGGGGGGCCTCTCCTACGAGCAGTACTTC.

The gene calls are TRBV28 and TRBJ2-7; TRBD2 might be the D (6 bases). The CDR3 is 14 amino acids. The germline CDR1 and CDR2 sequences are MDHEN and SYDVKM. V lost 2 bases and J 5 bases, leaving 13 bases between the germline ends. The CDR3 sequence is CASSLAGNPDEQYF. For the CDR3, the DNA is TGTGCCAGCAGTTTAGCGGGAAATCCCGACGAGCAGTACTTC.

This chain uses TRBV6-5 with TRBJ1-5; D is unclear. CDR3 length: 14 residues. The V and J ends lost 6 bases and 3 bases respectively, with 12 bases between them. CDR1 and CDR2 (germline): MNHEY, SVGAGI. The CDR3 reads CASRGPGSNQPQHF. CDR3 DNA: TGTGCCAGCAGGGGTCCCGGGTCCAATCAGCCCCAGCATTTT.